This T cell receptor (beta chain) was captured in a study of OX40 agonist ivuxolimab in advanced cancers. Study observations and caveats: Clonal expansion was among the lowest in partial responders at 0.1-3.0 mg/kg, especially CD8+. Still undetermined is the antigen specificity of the expanded peripheral T cells.

Systemic immunosuppression or a history of autoimmune disease excluded patients. Assay used: immunoSEQ multiplex PCR; TCRdb lists only in-frame clones, some missing. Among around 71,000 clones, about 86% were seen once, and the ten largest hold about 1%. This clone was counted a few times. No antigen is known for it. The germline CDR1 and CDR2 sequences are MNHEY and SVGAGI. V was pared by 6 bases and J by 0 bases, with 8 bases between. The CDR3 is made up of 13 amino acids. This receptor was obtained from an adult with an advanced solid tumor such as melanoma, head and neck, liver or kidney cancer. The sequencing used CD4+ or CD8+ T cells sorted from blood, collected in a trial of the OX40 agonist ivuxolimab. The V and J genes are TRBV6-5 and TRBJ1-2; D remains ambiguous. This CDR3 reads CASRRVANYGYTF. CDR3 DNA: TGTGCCAGCAGGCGGGTCGCTAACTATGGCTACACCTTC.